This T cell receptor (beta chain) was observed in a study of blood T cell repertoires in COVID-19. Study information: The study drew acute and convalescent COVID-19 samples from the United States, Italy and Spain. PBMCs, B-cell-depleted T cells, or T cells were the source of the cDNA or gDNA that made up the material.

This clone was counted once. As originally analysed: Amplified reference gene primers provided the basis for estimating nucleated cell counts. Sequencing used immunoSEQ multiplex PCR; TCRdb keeps in-frame clones, though not all of them. V, J and clone size are taken as reported in that table, and D and trimming were inferred from the DNA itself. The sample has 85,000 to 120,000 clones, over 65% seen once. Recruited during active infection, patients (from Seattle) were subsequently followed longitudinally. The CDR3 loop spans 13 amino acids. Germline-derived CDR1 and CDR2 are MDHEN and SYDVKM. V lost 4 bases and J 7 bases, leaving 13 bases between the germline ends.

Sequencing was performed on peripheral blood. The rearrangement links TRBV28 to TRBJ1-2, with no clear D. This sequence was found in a man older than 75 with COVID-19, enrolled during active disease. CDR3 region: CASSSPGEGGYTF. The CDR3 nucleotides are TGTGCCAGCAGTTCACCCGGGGAAGGTGGCTACACCTTC.